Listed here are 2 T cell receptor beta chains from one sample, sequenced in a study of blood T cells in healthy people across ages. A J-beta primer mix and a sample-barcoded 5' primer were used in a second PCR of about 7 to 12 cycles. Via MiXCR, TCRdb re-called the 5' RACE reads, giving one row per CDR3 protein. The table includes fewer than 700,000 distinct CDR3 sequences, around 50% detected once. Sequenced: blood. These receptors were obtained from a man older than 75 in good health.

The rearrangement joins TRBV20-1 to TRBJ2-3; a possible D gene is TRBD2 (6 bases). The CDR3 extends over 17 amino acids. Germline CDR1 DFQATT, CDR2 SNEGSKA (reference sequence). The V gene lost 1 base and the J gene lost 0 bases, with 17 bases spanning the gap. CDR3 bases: TGCAGTGCTAGAGTCCCAGCGCGGGATCCTAGCACAGATACGCAGTATTTT. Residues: CSARVPARDPSTDTQYF.

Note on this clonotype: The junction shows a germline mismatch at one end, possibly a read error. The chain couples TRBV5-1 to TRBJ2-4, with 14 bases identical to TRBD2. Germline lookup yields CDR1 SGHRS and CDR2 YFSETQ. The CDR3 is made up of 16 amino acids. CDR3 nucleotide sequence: TGCGCCAGCAGCACGGGACTAGCGGGAGCCCAAAACATTCAGTACTTC. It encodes CASSTGLAGAQNIQYF. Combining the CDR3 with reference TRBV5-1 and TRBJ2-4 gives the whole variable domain KAGVTQTPRYLIKTRGQQVTLSCSPISGHRSVSWYQQTPGQGLQFLFEYFSETQRNKGNFPGRFSGRQFSNSRSEMNVSTLELGDSALYLCASSTGLAGAQNIQYFGAGTRLSVL.